Listed below are T cell receptor beta chains from one sample, sequenced in a study of regulatory T cells. Assay: immunoSEQ multiplex PCR; the TCRdb copy retains only in-frame clones and omits some. Of just over 20,000 clones in the sample, more than 85% were seen once. Sequencing was performed on CD8+ T cells sorted from blood. The receptors come from a child between 2 and 9 years old with CD3G deficiency. The CDR3 runs from the conserved cysteine through the conserved F or W. A D gene is named only where the DNA matches it firmly. A row's size may be missing; if present it is once, few, many or a size class.

j_gene,d_gene,v_gene,abundance,CDR3aa,CDR3nt
TRBJ2-3,TRBD2,TRBV27,-,CASSPLLAGGPDTQYF,TGTGCCAGCAGTCCTTTACTAGCGGGAGGACCAGATACGCAGTATTTT
TRBJ2-1,-,TRBV7-8,medium-sized,CASRPLGYNEQFF,TGTGCCTCGAGGCCCTTAGGATACAATGAGCAGTTCTTC
TRBJ2-7,-,TRBV28,-,CASSDDRPYEQYF,TGTGCCAGCAGTGATGACAGGCCCTACGAGCAGTACTTC
TRBJ2-7,-,TRBV28,-,CASSSGESDYEQYF,TGTGCCAGCAGTTCCGGGGAAAGTGACTACGAGCAGTACTTC
TRBJ1-5,-,TRBV28,-,CASSPTGRKSQPQHF,TGTGCCAGCAGCCCCACGGGGAGAAAAAGTCAGCCCCAGCATTTT
TRBJ2-7,-,TRBV13,-,CASSQAGRGSEQYF,TGTGCCAGCAGCCAAGCCGGCAGGGGAAGCGAGCAGTACTTC
TRBJ2-6,-,TRBV19,-,CASSTGAGANVLTF,TGTGCCAGTAGTACGGGGGCCGGGGCCAACGTCCTGACTTTC
TRBJ1-1,-,TRBV19,-,CASSELSGANTEAFF,TGTGCCAGTAGCGAGCTATCAGGGGCGAACACTGAAGCTTTCTTT
TRBJ2-5,-,TRBV13,-,CASSFRRETQYF,TGTGCCAGCAGCTTTCGCCGGGAGACCCAGTACTTC
TRBJ1-1,-,TRBV28,-,CASSPQTNTEAFF,TGTGCCAGCAGCCCGCAGACGAACACTGAAGCTTTCTTT
TRBJ2-1,-,TRBV6-1,-,CASRGEYNEQFF,TGTGCCAGCAGGGGGGAGTACAATGAGCAGTTCTTC
TRBJ2-7,TRBD1,TRBV28,-,CASSPTGDEQYF,TGTGCCAGCAGTCCTACAGGGGACGAGCAGTACTTC
TRBJ2-3,-,TRBV28,-,CASSYSNTDTQYF,TGTGCCAGCAGTTACTCGAACACAGATACGCAGTATTTT
TRBJ2-7,TRBD1,TRBV6-1,-,CASSLTGYYEQYF,TGTGCCAGCAGCCTGACAGGGTACTACGAGCAGTACTTC
TRBJ2-1,-,TRBV7-9,-,CASSFLTRNEQFF,TGTGCCAGCAGCTTCCTTACTCGGAATGAGCAGTTCTTC
TRBJ2-2,-,TRBV7-9,-,CASSSPGLHTGELFF,TGTGCCAGCAGCTCTCCGGGACTTCACACCGGGGAGCTGTTTTTT
TRBJ2-1,TRBD1,TRBV7-2,-,CASSWTGGNEQFF,TGTGCCAGCAGCTGGACAGGCGGTAATGAGCAGTTCTTC
TRBJ1-2,TRBD1,TRBV28,-,CASSPDRGTKGYTF,TGTGCCAGCAGTCCGGACAGGGGCACGAAGGGCTACACCTTC
TRBJ2-3,-,TRBV28,-,CASSHRDGILFTDTQYF,TGTGCCAGCAGTCACCGGGACGGGATCCTATTCACAGATACGCAGTATTTT
TRBJ2-3,-,TRBV4-1,-,CASSQDFSWAGTSTDTQYF,TGCGCCAGCAGCCAAGATTTTTCTTGGGCGGGGACTAGCACAGATACGCAGTATTTT
TRBJ2-7,-,TRBV28,-,CASSPSGGGPYEQYF,TGTGCCAGCAGTCCCTCAGGAGGGGGGCCCTACGAGCAGTACTTC
TRBJ1-1,-,TRBV28,-,CASSLSDERNTEAFF,TGTGCCAGCAGTTTATCGGACGAGCGGAACACTGAAGCTTTCTTT
TRBJ1-4,-,TRBV28,-,CASSPTGRPNEKLFF,TGTGCCAGCAGCCCTACAGGCAGACCTAATGAAAAACTGTTTTTT
TRBJ2-7,-,TRBV10-3,-,CAISKGPYEQYF,TGTGCCATCAGTAAGGGGCCCTACGAGCAGTACTTC
TRBJ1-2,-,TRBV28,-,CASSFLGRDYGYTF,TGTGCCAGCAGTTTCTTGGGGCGAGACTATGGCTACACCTTC
TRBJ1-4,-,TRBV7-8,-,CASSPLAGRQLNEKLFF,TGTGCCAGCAGCCCCCTGGCGGGGAGACAGCTGAATGAAAAACTGTTTTTT
TRBJ2-1,-,TRBV11-2,-,CASSLWVRSAPSYNEQFF,TGTGCCAGCAGCTTATGGGTGCGCTCCGCCCCTTCCTACAATGAGCAGTTCTTC
TRBJ2-1,-,TRBV28,-,CASSPRDSEQFF,TGTGCCAGCAGCCCGCGGGACAGTGAGCAGTTCTTC
TRBJ1-2,-,TRBV28,once,CASSSPRKDSAYGYTF,TGTGCCAGCAGTTCCCCGAGAAAGGATTCCGCTTATGGCTACACCTTC
TRBJ2-7,-,TRBV10-3,-,CAISELGVSYEQYF,TGTGCCATCAGTGAATTAGGGGTCTCCTACGAGCAGTACTTC
TRBJ2-3,TRBD2,TRBV28,few,CASTRAGRSSTDTQYF,TGTGCCAGCACCCGAGCGGGGAGGAGTAGCACAGATACGCAGTATTTT
TRBJ2-7,TRBD2,TRBV28,-,CASGPGGPGEQYF,TGTGCCAGCGGGCCGGGGGGGCCGGGGGAGCAGTACTTC
TRBJ2-7,TRBD2,TRBV28,-,CASSLTSGTSSYEQYF,TGTGCCAGCAGTCTGACTAGCGGGACTAGCTCCTACGAGCAGTACTTC
TRBJ2-1,TRBD1,TRBV27,-,CASSFLPGQGKFF,TGTGCCAGCAGTTTTCTTCCAGGACAGGGAAAGTTCTTC
TRBJ2-2,-,TRBV6-1,few,CASRKTNTGELFF,TGTGCCAGCAGGAAGACGAACACCGGGGAGCTGTTTTTT
TRBJ2-7,TRBD2,TRBV5-1,-,CASSLTVGGNYEQYF,TGCGCCAGCAGCTTGACAGTGGGAGGGAATTACGAGCAGTACTTC
TRBJ1-2,TRBD1,TRBV28,-,CASSRIGQGRNGYTF,TGTGCCAGCAGTCGGATCGGACAGGGAAGAAATGGCTACACCTTC
TRBJ2-7,TRBD1,TRBV27,-,CASSTGTGYEQYF,TGTGCCAGCAGCACCGGGACAGGGTACGAGCAGTACTTC
TRBJ2-2,TRBD2,TRBV28,-,CASSSSWTSGRVRTGELFF,TGTGCCAGCAGCTCATCTTGGACTAGCGGGAGGGTGAGGACCGGGGAGCTGTTTTTT
TRBJ2-7,-,TRBV6-1,-,CASMSSLSYEQYF,TGTGCCAGCATGAGTTCCCTCTCCTACGAGCAGTACTTC
TRBJ2-7,TRBD2,TRBV7-3,-,CASSPPSGSSGGSSYEQYF,TGTGCCAGCAGCCCCCCCTCCGGGAGTTCGGGGGGAAGCTCCTACGAGCAGTACTTC
TRBJ2-7,-,TRBV28,-,CASSSPDYEQYF,TGTGCCAGCAGTTCTCCAGATTACGAGCAGTACTTC
TRBJ2-1,TRBD2,TRBV7-8,-,CASSLLAGGIRNEQFF,TGTGCCAGCAGCCTTCTAGCGGGAGGAATCCGGAATGAGCAGTTCTTC
TRBJ2-1,-,TRBV11-1,-,CASSLDWDWSNEQFF,TGTGCCAGCAGCTTAGATTGGGACTGGTCCAATGAGCAGTTCTTC
TRBJ2-1,TRBD2,TRBV7-9,-,CASSLRAGGLDEQFF,TGTGCCTCTAGCTTACGAGCGGGAGGGCTGGATGAGCAGTTCTTC